This T cell receptor (beta chain) was sequenced in a study of T cells in Graves' hyperthyroidism and ophthalmopathy. RNA transcripts gave rise to amplified TCR beta CDR3 regions. A set of HTBI primers served as the primers for a first-round RT-PCR of the TCR CDR3. TCRdb independently ran MiXCR on the multiplex PCR reads; one entry per CDR3 protein. The sample lists nearly 600,000 distinct CDR3 sequences, about 15% occurring once. Any patient presenting with uncontrolled infection, other autoimmune disease, pregnancy or lactation was left out. Between the trimmed V and J ends, which lost 0 bases and 10 bases, there was a span of 13 bases. Per the germline V gene, CDR1 is MGHRA and CDR2 is YSYEKL. The CDR3 totals 14 residues. In its sample, this clonotype was seen a few times.

Sequencing was performed on blood. This receptor was obtained from a woman between 25 and 40 years old with Graves' hyperthyroidism that later progressed to Graves' ophthalmopathy. This chain joins TRBV4-1 and TRBJ2-4, with D tentatively TRBD2 (6 bases). For the CDR3, the DNA is TGCGCCAGCAGCCAAGAAGGTCAGGGAGGTATTCAGTACTTC. Protein product: CASSQEGQGGIQYF.